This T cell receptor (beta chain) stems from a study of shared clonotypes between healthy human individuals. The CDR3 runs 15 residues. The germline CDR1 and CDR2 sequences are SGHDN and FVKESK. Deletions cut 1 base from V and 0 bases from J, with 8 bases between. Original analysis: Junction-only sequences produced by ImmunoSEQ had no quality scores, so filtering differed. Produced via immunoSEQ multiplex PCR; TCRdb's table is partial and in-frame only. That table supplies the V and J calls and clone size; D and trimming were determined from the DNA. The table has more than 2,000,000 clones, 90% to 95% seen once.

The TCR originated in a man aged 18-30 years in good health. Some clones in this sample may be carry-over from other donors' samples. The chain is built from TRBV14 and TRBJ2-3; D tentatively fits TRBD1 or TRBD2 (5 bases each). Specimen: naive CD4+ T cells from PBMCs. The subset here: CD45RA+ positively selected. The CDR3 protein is CASSQVRGSTDTQYF. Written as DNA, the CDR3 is TGTGCCAGCAGCCAAGTGAGGGGCAGCACAGATACGCAGTATTTT.